This passage covers 14 T cell receptor beta chains from one sample sequenced in a study of shared clonotypes between healthy human individuals. Using immunoSEQ multiplex PCR, the repertoire was profiled, and TCRdb retains in-frame clones only, with some absent. The sample shows more than 1,200,000 clones, roughly 98.5% of them seen only once. Sequencing input: naive CD4+ T cells sorted from blood. Subset in this sample: CD45RA+ positively selected. Receptors were obtained from a man aged 25 to 40 in good health.

V usage is TRBV10-3 and J usage is TRBJ2-5; possibly TRBD2 for D (5 bases). The CDR3 extends over 14 amino acids. CDR1 is ENHRY, CDR2 SYGVKD, per germline. Trimming stripped 0 bases from V and 5 bases from J, with 10 bases between. Here the CDR3 DNA reads TGTGCCATCAGTGAGTCCCTAGCTCAGGAGACCCAGTACTTC. Translation gives CAISESLAQETQYF.

CDR3 region: CASSQEVSRAQANYGYTF. The DNA of the CDR3 is TGCGCCAGCAGCCAAGAGGTTTCCAGAGCACAAGCTAACTATGGCTACACCTTC. This chain connects TRBV4-1 to TRBJ1-2, with unresolved D. V was cut by 0 bases and J by 0 bases, with 17 bases left in between. In germline, CDR1 is MGHRA, CDR2 YSYEKL. There are 18 residues in the CDR3.

About this clone: The same CDR3 also results from other DNA sequences found in this sample. This chain uses TRBV5-4 with TRBJ1-1, with no clear D. Looked up from germline, CDR1 is SGHNT and CDR2 is YYREEE (reference sequence). This CDR3 comprises 13 residues. V was cut by 4 bases and J by 0 bases, with 7 bases left in between. As DNA, the CDR3 is TGTGCCAGCAGCCTGTCAATGAACACTGAAGCTTTCTTT. Translated: CASSLSMNTEAFF.

This chain links TRBV5-6 with TRBJ2-3; D might be TRBD2 (6 bases). This CDR3 contains 14 residues. Trimming stripped 0 bases from V and 1 base from J, with 6 bases between. The germline V gene has CDR1 SGHDT and CDR2 YYEEEE. CDR3 sequence reads: CASSLGRGTDTQYF. CDR3 sequence (DNA): TGTGCCAGCAGCTTGGGGAGGGGCACAGATACGCAGTATTTT.

The chain joins TRBV15 to TRBJ2-3; weak D call: TRBD2 (6 bases). The CDR3 is 13 amino acids. Germline values: CDR1 LNHNV, CDR2 YYDKDF (reference sequence). The V and J ends lost 11 bases and 2 bases respectively, with 14 bases between them. CDR3 sequence: CAARGGNTDTQYF. The CDR3 coding sequence is TGTGCCGCCCGGGGCGGGAACACAGATACGCAGTATTTT.

The rearrangement joins TRBV29-1 to TRBJ2-1; 7 nucleotides line up with TRBD2. CDR1 and CDR2 (germline): SQVTM, ANQGSEA. CDR3 length: 14 residues. V lost 4 bases, J lost 1 base, and 4 bases stayed unmatched. The CDR3 bases are TGCAGCGTTGGAGCTAGCGGTTCCTACAATGAGCAGTTCTTC. Its translation: CSVGASGSYNEQFF.

The chain has TRBV18 and TRBJ2-5; no firm D call. The CDR3 consists of 12 residues. The V end lost 2 bases, the J end lost 3 bases, and 4 bases lay between the germline ends. Per germline, CDR1 KGHSH and CDR2 LQKENI. The DNA for the CDR3 is TGTGCCAGCTCACCATTTGAAGAGACCCAGTACTTC. Residues: CASSPFEETQYF.

The genes are TRBV7-2 and TRBJ2-3; D is uncertain. Trimming removed 2 bases at V and 2 bases at J, with 20 bases between. Germline lookup yields CDR1 SGHTA and CDR2 FQGNSA. The CDR3 covers 18 residues. Here the CDR3 DNA reads TGTGCCAGCAGCTTAAATGTGTTCCCGGTACCAAACACAGATACGCAGTATTTT. Amino acids: CASSLNVFPVPNTDTQYF.

The chain is built from TRBV7-9 and TRBJ2-1; D is unclear. The V gene lost 6 bases and the J gene lost 8 bases, with 20 bases spanning the gap. The CDR3 has 15 residues. Germline CDR1 SEHNR, CDR2 FQNEAQ (reference sequence). CDR3 DNA: TGTGCCAGCAGGATGCTAGAACATCGCTATCATGAGCAGTTCTTC. Residues: CASRMLEHRYHEQFF.

The V gene is TRBV19, the J gene TRBJ1-2; no firm D call. Germline CDR1 reads LNHDA; CDR2 reads SQIVND (reference sequence). Trimming took 5 bases from V and 1 from J, leaving 11 bases between them. The CDR3 has 14 residues. CDR3 sequence: CASSLNRVNYGYTF. For the CDR3, the DNA is TGTGCCAGTAGTCTAAATCGGGTTAACTATGGCTACACCTTC. Full variable domain (rest looked up from reference TRBV19 and TRBJ1-2): DGGITQSPKYLFRKEGQNVTLSCEQNLNHDAMYWYRQDPGQGLRLIYYSQIVNDFQKGDIAEGYSVSREKKESFPLTVTSAQKNPTAFYLCASSLNRVNYGYTFGSGTRLTVV.

This clone was observed a few times. The rearrangement uses TRBV7-6 and TRBJ2-7; D gene uncertain. Trimming removed 2 bases at V and 2 bases at J, with 10 bases between. Germline V gives CDR1 SGHVS, CDR2 FNYEAQ. There are 14 residues in the CDR3. In DNA form, the CDR3 reads TGTGCCAGCAGCTTACGGATGCCTACCTACGAGCAGTACTTC. Amino acid sequence: CASSLRMPTYEQYF.

Notes on this clone: Other nucleotide sequences in the sample specify the same CDR3. The rearrangement links TRBV28 to TRBJ1-1; no firm D call. Deletions cut 5 bases from V and 6 bases from J, with 13 bases between. CDR1 and CDR2 from the germline V gene are MDHEN and SYDVKM. The CDR3 is 13 residues long. The CDR3 loop is CASSPPGAAEAFF. CDR3 DNA sequence: TGTGCCAGCAGTCCCCCTGGAGCCGCTGAAGCTTTCTTT.

The chain joins TRBV19 to TRBJ2-5; tentatively, D is TRBD1 or TRBD2 (7 bases each). This CDR3 contains 12 residues. CDR1 and CDR2 from the germline V gene are LNHDA and SQIVND (reference sequence). The V end lost 5 bases, the J end lost 9 bases, and 13 bases lay between the germline ends. The CDR3 region is CASSPRGGPQYF. Written as DNA, the CDR3 is TGTGCCAGTAGTCCCAGGGGGGGGCCCCAGTACTTC.

CDR3 sequence: CASSPGTGSHEAFF. Here the CDR3 DNA reads TGTGCCAGCAGTCCCGGGACAGGCTCTCATGAAGCTTTCTTT. The V gene is TRBV11-3, the J gene TRBJ1-1; 8 positions agree with TRBD1. Germline lookup yields CDR1 SGHNT and CDR2 YENEEA. The CDR3 has 14 amino acids. V lost 6 bases to trimming and J lost 7 bases; unmatched junction nucleotides: 10.